The 5 T cell receptor beta chains in this list originate from one sample, sequenced in a study of immune cell composition in non-small cell lung cancer. This table comes from immunoSEQ multiplex PCR, and its TCRdb copy is limited to in-frame clones, with some not included. The data hold a few thousand clones, with around 85% observed a single time. Material for sequencing was lung tumor tissue. These receptors were collected from a human donor with non-small cell lung cancer.

This chain uses TRBV28 with TRBJ1-1; D is ambiguous. V was cut by 5 bases and J by 1 base, with 11 bases left in between. CDR1 MDHEN and CDR2 SYDVKM come from the germline V gene. The CDR3 runs to 14 residues. DNA for the CDR3: TGTGCCAGCAGTGAAGCCCAAAGGAACACTGAAGCTTTCTTT. The encoded protein is CASSEAQRNTEAFF.

The J gene is TRBJ1-1, the V gene TRBV5-1; no definite D call. This CDR3 has 13 residues. Germline CDR1 reads SGHRS; CDR2 reads YFSETQ. V was pared by 2 bases and J by 7 bases, with 12 bases between. CDR3 coding DNA: TGCGCCAGCAGCTTCTACACGTCGGGTGAAGCTTTCTTT. Its translation: CASSFYTSGEAFF.

The chain links TRBV18 to TRBJ1-5, with TRBD1 as a possible D gene (6 bases). The CDR3 extends over 13 amino acids. Germline CDR1 is KGHSH and CDR2 is LQKENI. V lost 6 bases and J lost 5, with 11 bases in between. The CDR3 DNA reads TGTGCCAGCTCCCAGGGGCAACATCAGCCCCAGCATTTT. Its translation: CASSQGQHQPQHF.

This chain's CDR3 is CASSAGTTLYNEQFF. The CDR3 nucleotides are TGTGCCAGCAGCGCCGGGACTACTCTTTACAATGAGCAGTTCTTC. This chain connects TRBV9 to TRBJ2-1; 7 nucleotides agree with TRBD2. J lost 4 bases, V lost 3 bases, and 7 bases had no gene match. The CDR3 length is 15 residues. Per the germline V gene, CDR1 is SGDLS and CDR2 is YYNGEE.

The V gene is TRBV6-1, the J gene TRBJ1-4; weak D call: TRBD1 (6 bases). Trimming removed 3 bases from V and 4 bases from J, with 12 bases in between. Germline loops: CDR1 MNHNS, CDR2 SASEGT. This CDR3 region has 15 residues. The CDR3 loop is CASSDLGTLNEKLFF. CDR3 sequence (DNA): TGTGCCAGCAGTGACTTGGGGACACTTAATGAAAAACTGTTTTTT.